Listed here are 4 T cell receptor beta chains from one sample, sequenced in a study of OX40 agonist ivuxolimab in advanced cancers. The assay was immunoSEQ multiplex PCR, and TCRdb's table has in-frame clones only and misses some. The sample shows under 50,000 clones, approximately 79% of them seen only once. Sequencing used CD4+ or CD8+ T cells sorted from blood, obtained in a trial of the OX40 agonist ivuxolimab. The receptors were sampled from an adult with an advanced solid tumor such as melanoma, head and neck, liver or kidney cancer.

The genes are TRBV27 and TRBJ2-3; 10 bases match TRBD2. V dropped 7 bases and J dropped 6; count of bases not matched to a gene: 10. Germline CDR1 reads MNHEY; CDR2 reads SMNVEV (reference sequence). The CDR3 covers 15 residues. CDR3 protein: CASTRLAGEIDTQYF. Here the CDR3 DNA reads TGTGCCAGCACCCGGCTAGCGGGAGAAATCGATACGCAGTATTTT.

CDR3 sequence (DNA): TGTGCCAGCAACCAGGGTTACGAGCAGTACTTC. As protein: CASNQGYEQYF. The chain employs TRBV2 and TRBJ2-7; a weak D match, TRBD1 (5 bases). This CDR3 is built from 11 residues. Trimming cost V 7 bases and J 4 bases, with 8 bases left between them. The germline V gene has CDR1 SNHLY and CDR2 FYNNEI.

V gene TRBV30 combines with J gene TRBJ1-1; no firm D call. This CDR3 comprises 11 residues. The germline V gene encodes CDR1 GTSNPN and CDR2 SVGIG (reference sequence). Between the trimmed V and J ends, which lost 3 bases and 8 bases, there was a span of 10 bases. In nucleotides, the CDR3 is TGTGCCTGGAGGAAGTTGGCAGAAGCTTTCTTT. It codes for CAWRKLAEAFF.

This chain joins TRBV30 and TRBJ1-1; D possibly corresponds to TRBD1 (6 bases). This CDR3 comprises 17 residues. V shed 5 bases and J shed 3 bases, with 25 bases lying between them. Germline CDR1 reads GTSNPN; CDR2 reads SVGIG (reference sequence). The CDR3 is CAWSGVRGGPFDTEAFF. Here the CDR3 DNA reads TGTGCCTGGTCGGGCGTCAGGGGCGGACCTTTCGACACTGAAGCTTTCTTT. The full variable domain, in which reference TRBV30 and TRBJ1-1 provide the parts outside the CDR3, is SQTIHQWPATLVQPVGSPLSLECTVEGTSNPNLYWYRQAAGRGLQLLFYSVGIGQISSEVPQNLSASRPQDRQFILSSKKLLLSDSGFYLCAWSGVRGGPFDTEAFFGQGTRLTVV.